This T cell receptor (beta chain) originates from a study of blood T cells in healthy people across ages. Together with a sample-barcoded 5' primer, a J-beta primer mix was included in a second PCR lasting 7 to 11 cycles. MiXCR, applied by TCRdb to the 5' RACE reads, yields one record per CDR3 protein. Of about 1.6 million distinct CDR3 sequences listed, 30% to 35% are singletons. The V end lost 0 bases, the J end lost 7 bases, and 7 bases lay between the germline ends. This CDR3 region has 13 residues. CDR1 is SGHTA and CDR2 is FQGTGA in the germline V gene. Every participating donor contributed 8.5 to 10 milliliters of peripheral blood through a draw. This clonotype showed up just a few times.

The chain links TRBV7-3 to TRBJ1-5; D call uncertain. The receptor comes from a woman in her twenties or thirties in good health. Sequencing was done on a sample of blood. The CDR3 sequence: CASSLTQLQPQHF. The CDR3 nucleotides read TGTGCCAGCAGCTTAACGCAGCTCCAGCCCCAGCATTTT.